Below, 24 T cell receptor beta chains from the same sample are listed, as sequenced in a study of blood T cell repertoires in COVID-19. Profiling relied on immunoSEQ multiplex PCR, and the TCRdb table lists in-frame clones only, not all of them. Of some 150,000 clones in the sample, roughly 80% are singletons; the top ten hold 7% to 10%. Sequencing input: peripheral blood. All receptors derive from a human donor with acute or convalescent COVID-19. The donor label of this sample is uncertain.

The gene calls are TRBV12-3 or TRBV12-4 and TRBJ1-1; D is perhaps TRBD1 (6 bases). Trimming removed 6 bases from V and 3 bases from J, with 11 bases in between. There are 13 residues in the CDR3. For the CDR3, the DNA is TGTGCCAGCAGGTACAGGGCATACACTGAAGCTTTCTTT. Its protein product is CASRYRAYTEAFF.

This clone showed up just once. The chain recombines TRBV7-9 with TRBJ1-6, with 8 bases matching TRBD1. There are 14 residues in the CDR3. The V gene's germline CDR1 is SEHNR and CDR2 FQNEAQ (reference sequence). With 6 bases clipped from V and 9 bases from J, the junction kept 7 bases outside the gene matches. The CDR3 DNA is TGTGCCAGCAGGCCCGGGACAGGCGGTTCACCCCTCCACTTT. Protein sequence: CASRPGTGGSPLHF.

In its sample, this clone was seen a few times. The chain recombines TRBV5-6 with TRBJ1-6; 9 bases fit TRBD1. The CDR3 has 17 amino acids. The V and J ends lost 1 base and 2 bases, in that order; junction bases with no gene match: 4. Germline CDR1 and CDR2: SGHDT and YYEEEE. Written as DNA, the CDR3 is TGTGCCAGCAGCTTGAGGGACAGGGTCCCCTATAATTCACCCCTCCACTTT. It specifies CASSLRDRVPYNSPLHF.

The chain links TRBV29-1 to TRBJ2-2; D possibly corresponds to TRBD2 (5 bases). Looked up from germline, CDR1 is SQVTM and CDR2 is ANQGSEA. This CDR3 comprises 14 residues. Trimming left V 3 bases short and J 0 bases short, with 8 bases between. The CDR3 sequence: CSVEAGTNTGELFF. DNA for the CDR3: TGCAGCGTTGAGGCCGGGACGAACACCGGGGAGCTGTTTTTT.

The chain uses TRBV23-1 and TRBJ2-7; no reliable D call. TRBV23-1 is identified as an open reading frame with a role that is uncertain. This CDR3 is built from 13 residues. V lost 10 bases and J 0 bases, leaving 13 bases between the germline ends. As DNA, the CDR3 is TGCGCCACCCTGACCCAGCGCTCCTACGAGCAGTACGTC. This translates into CATLTQRSYEQYV.

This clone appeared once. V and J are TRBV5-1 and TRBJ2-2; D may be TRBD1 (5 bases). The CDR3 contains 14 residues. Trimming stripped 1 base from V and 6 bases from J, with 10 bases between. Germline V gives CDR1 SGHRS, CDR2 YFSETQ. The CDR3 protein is CASSLPQDAGELFF. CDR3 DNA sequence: TGCGCCAGCAGCTTGCCACAGGACGCCGGGGAGCTGTTTTTT.

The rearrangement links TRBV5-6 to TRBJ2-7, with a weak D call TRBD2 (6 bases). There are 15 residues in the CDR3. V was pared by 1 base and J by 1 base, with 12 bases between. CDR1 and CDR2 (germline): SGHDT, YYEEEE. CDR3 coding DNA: TGTGCCAGCAGCTTGACTAGCACCGAATCCTACGAGCAGTACTTC. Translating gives CASSLTSTESYEQYF. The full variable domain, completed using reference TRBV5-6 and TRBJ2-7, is DAGVTQSPTHLIKTRGQQVTLRCSPKSGHDTVSWYQQALGQGPQFIFQYYEEEERQRGNFPDRFSGHQFPNYSSELNVNALLLGDSALYLCASSLTSTESYEQYFGPGTRLTVT.

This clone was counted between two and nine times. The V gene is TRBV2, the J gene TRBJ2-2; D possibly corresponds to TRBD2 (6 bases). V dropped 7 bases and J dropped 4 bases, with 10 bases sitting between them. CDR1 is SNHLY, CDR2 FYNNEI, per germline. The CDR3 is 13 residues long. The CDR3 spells CASTPTSTGELFF. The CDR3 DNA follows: TGTGCCAGCACCCCGACTAGCACCGGGGAGCTGTTTTTT.

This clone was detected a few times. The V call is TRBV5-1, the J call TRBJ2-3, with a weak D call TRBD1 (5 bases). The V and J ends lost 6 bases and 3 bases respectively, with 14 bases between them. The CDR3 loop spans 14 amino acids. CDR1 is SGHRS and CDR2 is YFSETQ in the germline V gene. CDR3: CASMRKGDTDTQYF. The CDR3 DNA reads TGCGCCAGCATGAGGAAAGGGGATACAGATACGCAGTATTTT.

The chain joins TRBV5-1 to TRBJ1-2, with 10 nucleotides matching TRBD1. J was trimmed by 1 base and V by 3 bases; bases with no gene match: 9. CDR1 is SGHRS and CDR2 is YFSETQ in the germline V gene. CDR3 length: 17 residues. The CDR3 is CASSSFPGTGDNYGYTF. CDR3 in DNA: TGCGCCAGCAGCTCCTTTCCCGGGACAGGGGATAACTATGGCTACACCTTC.

The DNA for the CDR3 is TGTGCCAGCAGTTTCTCGAGGGTCGGCTATGGCTACACCTTC. It encodes CASSFSRVGYGYTF. The chain couples TRBV27 to TRBJ1-2; D is uncertain. Per the germline V gene, CDR1 is MNHEY and CDR2 is SMNVEV (reference sequence). There are 14 residues in the CDR3. The germline V and J ends were trimmed by 3 bases and 4 bases, with 12 bases remaining between them.

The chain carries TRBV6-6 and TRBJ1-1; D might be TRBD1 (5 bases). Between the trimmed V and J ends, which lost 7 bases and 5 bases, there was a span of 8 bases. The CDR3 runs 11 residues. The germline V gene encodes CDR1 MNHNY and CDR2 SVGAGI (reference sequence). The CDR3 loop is CASKGWTEAFF. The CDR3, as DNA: TGTGCCAGCAAGGGGTGGACTGAAGCTTTCTTT.

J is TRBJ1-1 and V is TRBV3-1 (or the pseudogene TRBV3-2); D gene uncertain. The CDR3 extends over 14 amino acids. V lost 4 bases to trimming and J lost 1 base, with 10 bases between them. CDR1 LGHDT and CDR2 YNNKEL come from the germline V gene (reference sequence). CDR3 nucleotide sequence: TGTGCCAGCAGCCGAGGTAAACAGAACACTGAAGCTTTCTTT. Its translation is CASSRGKQNTEAFF.

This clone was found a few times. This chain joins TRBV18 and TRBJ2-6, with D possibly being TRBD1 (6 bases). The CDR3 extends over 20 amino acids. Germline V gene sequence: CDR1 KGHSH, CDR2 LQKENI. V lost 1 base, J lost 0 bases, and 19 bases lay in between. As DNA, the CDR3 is TGTGCCAGCTCACCACGAGCAGGGGTCATCCATCTCTCTGGGGCCAACGTCCTGACTTTC. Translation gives CASSPRAGVIHLSGANVLTF.

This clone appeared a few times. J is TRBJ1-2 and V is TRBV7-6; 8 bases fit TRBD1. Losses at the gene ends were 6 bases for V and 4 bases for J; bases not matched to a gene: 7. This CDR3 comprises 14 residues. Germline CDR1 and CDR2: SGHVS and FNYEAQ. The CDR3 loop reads CASSPGGASYGYTF. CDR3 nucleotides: TGTGCCAGCAGTCCAGGGGGCGCCAGCTATGGCTACACCTTC.

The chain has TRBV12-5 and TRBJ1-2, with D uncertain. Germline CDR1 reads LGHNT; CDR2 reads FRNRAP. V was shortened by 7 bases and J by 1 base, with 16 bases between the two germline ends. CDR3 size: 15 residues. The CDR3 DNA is TGTGCTAGTGCCCCCGGGGAGCAGGATAACTATGGCTACACCTTC. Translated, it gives CASAPGEQDNYGYTF.

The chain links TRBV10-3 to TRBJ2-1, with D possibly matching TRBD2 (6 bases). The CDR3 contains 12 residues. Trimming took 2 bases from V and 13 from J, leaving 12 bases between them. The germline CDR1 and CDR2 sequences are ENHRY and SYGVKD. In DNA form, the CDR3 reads TGTGCCATCAGTGAGAAACTAGCATTCCAGTTCTTC. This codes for CAISEKLAFQFF.

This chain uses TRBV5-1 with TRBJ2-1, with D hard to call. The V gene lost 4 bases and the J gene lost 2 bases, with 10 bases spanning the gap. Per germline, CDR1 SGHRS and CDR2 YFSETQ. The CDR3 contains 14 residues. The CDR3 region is CASSPQKPYNEQFF. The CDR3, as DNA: TGCGCCAGCAGCCCCCAAAAGCCCTACAATGAGCAGTTCTTC.

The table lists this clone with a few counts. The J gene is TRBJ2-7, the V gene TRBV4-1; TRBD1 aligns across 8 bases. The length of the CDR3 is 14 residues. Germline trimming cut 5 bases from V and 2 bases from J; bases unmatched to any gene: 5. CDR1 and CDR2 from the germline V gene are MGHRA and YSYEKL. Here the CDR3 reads CASSSPGQAYEQYF. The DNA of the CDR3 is TGCGCCAGCAGCAGCCCGGGACAGGCCTACGAGCAGTACTTC.

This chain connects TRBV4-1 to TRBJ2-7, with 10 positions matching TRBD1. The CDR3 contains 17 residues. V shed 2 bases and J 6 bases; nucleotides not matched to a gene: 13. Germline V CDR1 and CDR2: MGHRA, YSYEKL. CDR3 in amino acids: CASSQSTPGQGTGEQYV. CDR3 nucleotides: TGCGCCAGCAGCCAATCTACCCCGGGACAGGGGACGGGCGAGCAGTACGTC.

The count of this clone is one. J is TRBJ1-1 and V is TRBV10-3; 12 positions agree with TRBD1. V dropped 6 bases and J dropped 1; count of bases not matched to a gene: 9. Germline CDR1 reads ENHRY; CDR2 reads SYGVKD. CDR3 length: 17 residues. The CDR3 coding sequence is TGTGCCATCAGCGAGGGGACAGGGGGCGAGGGGAACACTGAAGCTTTCTTT. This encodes CAISEGTGGEGNTEAFF.

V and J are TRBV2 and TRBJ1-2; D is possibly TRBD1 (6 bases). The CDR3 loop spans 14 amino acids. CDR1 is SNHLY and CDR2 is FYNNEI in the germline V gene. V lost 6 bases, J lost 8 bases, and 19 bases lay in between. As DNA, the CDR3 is TGTGCCAGCAGCCCTGTTCCGGGACAAGGGGGCTACACCTTC. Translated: CASSPVPGQGGYTF.

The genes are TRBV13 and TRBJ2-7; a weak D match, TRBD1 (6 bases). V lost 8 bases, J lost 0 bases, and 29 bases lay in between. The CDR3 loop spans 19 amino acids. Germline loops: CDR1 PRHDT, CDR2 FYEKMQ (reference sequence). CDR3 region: CASSQKAFRQAISSYEQYF. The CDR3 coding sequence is TGTGCCAGCTCACAGAAGGCCTTCCGACAGGCGATTAGCTCCTACGAGCAGTACTTC.

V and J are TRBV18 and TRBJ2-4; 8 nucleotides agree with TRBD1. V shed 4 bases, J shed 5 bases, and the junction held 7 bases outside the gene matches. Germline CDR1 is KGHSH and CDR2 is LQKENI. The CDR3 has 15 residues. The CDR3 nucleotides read TGTGCCAGCTCACATGGACAGGGAGCGCAAAACATTCAGTACTTC. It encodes CASSHGQGAQNIQYF.